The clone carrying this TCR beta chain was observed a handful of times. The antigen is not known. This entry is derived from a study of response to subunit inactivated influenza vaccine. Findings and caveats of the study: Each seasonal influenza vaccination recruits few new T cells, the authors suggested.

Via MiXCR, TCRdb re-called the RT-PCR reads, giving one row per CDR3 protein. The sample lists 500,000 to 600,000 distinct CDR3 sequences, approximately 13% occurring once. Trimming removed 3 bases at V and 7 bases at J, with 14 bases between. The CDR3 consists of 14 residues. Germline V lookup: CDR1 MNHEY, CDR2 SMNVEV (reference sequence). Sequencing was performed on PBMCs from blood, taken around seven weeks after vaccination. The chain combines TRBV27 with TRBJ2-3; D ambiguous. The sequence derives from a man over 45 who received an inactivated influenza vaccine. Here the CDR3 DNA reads TGTGCCAGCAGTTTGAGGAGTACAGCCTATACGCAGTATTTT. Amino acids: CASSLRSTAYTQYF.